This T cell receptor (beta chain) was observed in a study of cytomegalovirus exposure and HLA in healthy donors. Overall study: The 120 validation repertoires matched the approximately 700 first-cohort repertoires in platform, a later analysis reported.

The CDR3 loop spans 14 amino acids. V shed 2 bases and J 4 bases; nucleotides not matched to a gene: 3. The V gene's germline CDR1 is SGHRS and CDR2 YFSETQ. TCRdb keeps only in-frame clones here, not all; method: immunoSEQ multiplex PCR. The top ten clones hold roughly 5.3% of a sample with around 65,000 clones, almost 95% of them seen once. Donors came from a validation cohort of fewer than 150 subjects, distinct from the first 666-subject cohort. Study-wide results and limits: For most TCR sequences rarity was the rule, although some public TCRs occurred in many donors.

With regard to this clone: Its specificity is not known.

The sequenced sample consisted of PBMCs. The chain couples TRBV5-1 to TRBJ2-1; 7 bases agree with TRBD1. The clonotype originates from a young man in good health and CMV-seropositive. The CDR3 nucleotides are TGCGCCAGCAGCTTAGGGGGCGCTTACAATGAGCAGTTCTTC. Amino acid sequence: CASSLGGAYNEQFF.